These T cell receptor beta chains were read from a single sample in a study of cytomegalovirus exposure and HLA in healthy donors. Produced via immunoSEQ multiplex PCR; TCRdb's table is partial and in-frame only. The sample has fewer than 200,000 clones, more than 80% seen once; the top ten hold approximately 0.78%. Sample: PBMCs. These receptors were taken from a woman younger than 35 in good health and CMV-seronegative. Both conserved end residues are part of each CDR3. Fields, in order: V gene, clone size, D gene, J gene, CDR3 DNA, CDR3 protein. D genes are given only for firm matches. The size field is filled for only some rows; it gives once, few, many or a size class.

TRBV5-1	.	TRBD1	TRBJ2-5	TGCGCCAGCGGCATCTCCGGGACAGCCCAAGAGACCCAGTACTTC	CASGISGTAQETQYF
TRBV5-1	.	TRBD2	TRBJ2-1	TGCGCCAGCAGCAAGGGGACTAGCGGGAGGCAGTACAATGAGCAGTTCTTC	CASSKGTSGRQYNEQFF
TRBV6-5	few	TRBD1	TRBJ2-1	TGTGCCAGCAGTTACTCGGACAGGGGACCCTACAATGAGCAGTTCTTC	CASSYSDRGPYNEQFF
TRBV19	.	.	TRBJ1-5	TGTGCCAGTAGTATTCTACAGGGTCCTAGCAATCAGCCCCAGCATTTT	CASSILQGPSNQPQHF
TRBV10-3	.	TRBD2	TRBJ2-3	TGTGCCACCTCAGTGGGTTCAATAGGACTAGCGGGATCAGATACGCAGTATTTT	CATSVGSIGLAGSDTQYF
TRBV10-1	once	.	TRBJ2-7	TGCGCCAGCAGCCGAGCGACAGGCCAGGACTACGAGCAGTACTTC	CASSRATGQDYEQYF
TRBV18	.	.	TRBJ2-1	TGTGCCAGCTCACCACGTGAGAGCGCCTTAGGGCAGTTCTTC	CASSPRESALGQFF
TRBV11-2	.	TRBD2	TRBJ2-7	TGTGCCAGCAGCTTACGGCTAGCGGGAGGGTCCTACGAGCAGTACTTC	CASSLRLAGGSYEQYF
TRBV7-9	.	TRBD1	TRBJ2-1	TGTGCCAGCAGCTCCCCCGGGACAGGGGGCCTTGAGCAGTTCTTC	CASSSPGTGGLEQFF
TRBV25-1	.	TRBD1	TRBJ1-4	TGTGCCAGCAGTGAGGGACAGGGTGGTGAAAAACTGTTTTTT	CASSEGQGGEKLFF
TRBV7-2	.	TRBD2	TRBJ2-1	TGTGCCAGCAGGGAGAGTAGGACTAGCCTCAATGAGCAGTTCTTC	CASRESRTSLNEQFF
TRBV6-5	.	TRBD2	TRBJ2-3	TGTGCCAGCAGTTACTCGGGGGGGAGCACAGATACGCAGTATTTT	CASSYSGGSTDTQYF
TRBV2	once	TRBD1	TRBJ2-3	TGTGCCAGCCCGGGACAGCACACAGATACGCAGTATTTT	CASPGQHTDTQYF
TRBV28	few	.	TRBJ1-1	TGTGCCAGTGAACAGAACACTGAAGCTTTCTTT	CASEQNTEAFF
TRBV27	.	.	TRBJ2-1	TGTGCCAGCAGTTTAGGGCAGGGGACCTACAATGAGCAGTTCTTC	CASSLGQGTYNEQFF
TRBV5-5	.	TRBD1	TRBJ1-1	TGTGCCAGCAGCCGACAGGGACCCACTGAAGCTTTCTTT	CASSRQGPTEAFF
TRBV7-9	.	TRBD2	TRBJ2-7	TGTGCCAGCAGCGGGAGGGCCTCCAGCTCCTACGAGCAGTACTTC	CASSGRASSSYEQYF
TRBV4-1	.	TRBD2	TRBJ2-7	TGCGCCAGCAGCCAAGATGAGAGACAGCGGGAGACCTACGAGCAGTACTTC	CASSQDERQRETYEQYF
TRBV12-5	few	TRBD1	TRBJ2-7	TGTGCTAGTGGCCCGGGACAGGGGGCCAGCGAGCAGTACTTC	CASGPGQGASEQYF
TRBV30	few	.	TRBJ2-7	TGTGCCTGGAGTGTACTAAACGAGCAGTACTTC	CAWSVLNEQYF
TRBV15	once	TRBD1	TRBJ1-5	TGTGCCATCGGGACAGGCGGCAATCAGCCCCAGCATTTT	CAIGTGGNQPQHF